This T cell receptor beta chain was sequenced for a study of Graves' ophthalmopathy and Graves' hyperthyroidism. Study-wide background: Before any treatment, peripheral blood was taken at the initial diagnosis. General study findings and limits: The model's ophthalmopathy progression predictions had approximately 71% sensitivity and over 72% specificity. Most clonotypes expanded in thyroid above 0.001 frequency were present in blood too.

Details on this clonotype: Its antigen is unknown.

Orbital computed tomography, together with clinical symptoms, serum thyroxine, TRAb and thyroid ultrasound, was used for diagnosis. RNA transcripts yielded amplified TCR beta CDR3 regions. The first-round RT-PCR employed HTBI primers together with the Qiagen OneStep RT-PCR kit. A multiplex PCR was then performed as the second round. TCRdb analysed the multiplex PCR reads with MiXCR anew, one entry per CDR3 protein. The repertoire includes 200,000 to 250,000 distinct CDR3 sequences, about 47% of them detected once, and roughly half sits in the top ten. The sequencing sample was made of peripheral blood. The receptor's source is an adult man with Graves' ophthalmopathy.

The CDR3 DNA is TGTGCCATCCGGGCCTCGAACACCGGGGAGCTGTTTTTT. As protein: CAIRASNTGELFF. This chain joins TRBV11-2 and TRBJ2-2; D gene uncertain. CDR3 length: 13 residues. V was cut by 10 bases and J by 0 bases, with 9 bases left in between. CDR1 is SGHAT, CDR2 FQNNGV, per germline.